These 6 T cell receptor beta chains came from one sample sequenced in a study of cytomegalovirus exposure and HLA in healthy donors. Libraries were prepared by immunoSEQ multiplex PCR; TCRdb keeps only in-frame clonotypes and omits some of them. The sample lists 330,000 or so clones, about nine tenths seen once, with about 0.8% in the top ten. Sequencing was carried out using PBMCs. The receptors here all came from a woman aged 18-30 years in good health and CMV-seronegative.

The CDR3: CSVVLADFSYNEQFF. In DNA form, the CDR3 reads TGCAGCGTTGTCCTAGCGGATTTCTCCTACAATGAGCAGTTCTTC. The chain couples TRBV29-1 to TRBJ2-1, with 7 bases fitting TRBD2. Germline assignment: CDR1 SQVTM and CDR2 ANQGSEA. The CDR3 consists of 15 residues. The V gene end was trimmed by 4 bases and the J gene end by 0 bases; junction bases not matched to a gene: 6.

CDR3 in DNA: TGTGCCAGTAACAAGGCAGGTGCCGGCGATCAGCCCCAGCATTTT. This gives the protein CASNKAGAGDQPQHF. The genes are TRBV9 and TRBJ1-5; D not resolved. V dropped 8 bases and J dropped 5 bases, with 20 bases sitting between them. The CDR3 spans 15 residues. Germline CDR1 is SGDLS and CDR2 is YYNGEE.

The chain combines TRBV7-8 with TRBJ2-2, with D perhaps TRBD1 (6 bases). The CDR3 runs 16 residues. Germline CDR1 and CDR2: SGHVS and FQNEAQ. Trimming took 4 bases from V and 1 from J, leaving 13 bases between them. CDR3: CASSSTPTGNTGELFF. The CDR3 DNA is TGTGCCAGCAGCTCCACCCCGACAGGGAACACCGGGGAGCTGTTTTTT.

This chain links TRBV13 with TRBJ1-1; 7 bases line up with TRBD1. This CDR3 spans 14 amino acids. V lost 5 bases to trimming and J lost 0 bases; unmatched junction nucleotides: 3. Germline loops: CDR1 PRHDT, CDR2 FYEKMQ (reference sequence). The CDR3: CASSRQGLNTEAFF. Here the CDR3 DNA reads TGTGCCAGCAGCCGACAGGGCCTGAACACTGAAGCTTTCTTT. The full variable domain, its missing parts supplied by reference TRBV13 and TRBJ1-1, is AAGVIQSPRHLIKEKRETATLKCYPIPRHDTVYWYQQGPGQDPQFLISFYEKMQSDKGSIPDRFSAQQFSDYHSELNMSSLELGDSALYFCASSRQGLNTEAFFGQGTRLTVV.

The CDR3 bases are TGCGCCAGCAGCCGGACGGGGGACAGTCAAGAGACCCAGTACTTC. Encoded protein: CASSRTGDSQETQYF. J is TRBJ2-5 and V is TRBV5-1; D is perhaps TRBD1 (7 bases). The V gene lost 4 bases and the J gene lost 2 bases, with 15 bases spanning the gap. This CDR3 is 15 amino acids long. Germline CDR1 is SGHRS and CDR2 is YFSETQ.

J is TRBJ2-7 and V is TRBV5-8, with TRBD2 identical over 9 bases. V lost 0 bases and J lost 0; bases outside the gene matches: 4. This CDR3 is built from 16 residues. Per the germline V gene, CDR1 is SGHTS and CDR2 is YDEGEE. The CDR3 DNA reads as TGTGCCAGCAGCTTGGTGGGTAGCGGGAGCTCCTACGAGCAGTACTTC. Protein: CASSLVGSGSSYEQYF.